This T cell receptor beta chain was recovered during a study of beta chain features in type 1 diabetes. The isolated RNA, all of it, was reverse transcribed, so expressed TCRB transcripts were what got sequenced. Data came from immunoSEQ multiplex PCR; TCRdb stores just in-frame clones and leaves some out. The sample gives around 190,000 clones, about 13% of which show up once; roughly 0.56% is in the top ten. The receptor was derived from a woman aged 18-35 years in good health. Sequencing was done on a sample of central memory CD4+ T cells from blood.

This chain's CDR3 is CATSRGLAGEHEQFF. The CDR3 DNA follows: TGTGCCACCAGCAGAGGACTAGCGGGAGAGCATGAGCAGTTCTTC. The genes are TRBV15 and TRBJ2-1, with 12 bases that match TRBD2. The CDR3 totals 15 residues. V lost 1 base and J lost 8; bases outside the gene matches: 3. The germline V gene has CDR1 LNHNV and CDR2 YYDKDF (reference sequence). The full variable domain, in which reference TRBV15 and TRBJ2-1 provide the parts outside the CDR3, is DAMVIQNPRYQVTQFGKPVTLSCSQTLNHNVMYWYQQKSSQAPKLLFHYYDKDFNNEADTPDNFQSRRPNTSFCFLDIRSPGLGDTAMYLCATSRGLAGEHEQFFGPGTRLTVL.